These T cell receptor beta chains were read from a single sample in a study of cytomegalovirus exposure and HLA in healthy donors. The method was immunoSEQ multiplex PCR; TCRdb's version includes in-frame clones alone and lacks a portion of them. Among 110,000 to 150,000 clones listed, 70% were seen once. Sequencing used PBMCs. These receptors all come from a woman aged 60-70 years in good health and CMV-seropositive. The CDR3 runs from the conserved cysteine through the conserved F or W. Fields, in order: J gene, V gene, D gene, clone size, CDR3 DNA, CDR3 protein. D genes are given only for firm matches. The size entry is marked missing in some rows and otherwise reads once, few, many or a size class.

TRBJ1-4	TRBV7-9	TRBD1	-	TGTGCCAGCAGCCTAGAAGGGGGCTCTGAGGGAAAACTGTTTTTT	CASSLEGGSEGKLFF
TRBJ2-7	TRBV7-2	TRBD1	-	TGTGCCAGCAGCACGGGACAGGGACCCTACGAGCAGTACTTC	CASSTGQGPYEQYF
TRBJ1-2	TRBV7-9	-	-	TGTGCCAGCAGCCCTGGACAGCTCTATGGCTACACCTTC	CASSPGQLYGYTF
TRBJ2-7	TRBV9	TRBD1	-	TGTGCCAGCAGCGGGGGACAGGGAACCTCCTACGAGCAGTACTTC	CASSGGQGTSYEQYF
TRBJ2-3	TRBV12-5	-	-	TGTGCTAGTGGTTTGGGTGGGACTAGCACAGATACGCAGTATTTT	CASGLGGTSTDTQYF
TRBJ1-1	TRBV19	TRBD1	once	TGTGCCAGTAGTATGAGAATGAAGGGACAGATGAACACTGAAGCTTTCTTT	CASSMRMKGQMNTEAFF
TRBJ1-2	TRBV6-1	TRBD1	-	TGTGCCAGCAGTGAAGCCATTCGGGACTGGTCAGGGGGTGGCTACACCTTC	CASSEAIRDWSGGGYTF
TRBJ1-4	TRBV28	TRBD1	once	TGTGCCAGCAGTCTCGGGACAGTTAATGAAAAACTGTTTTTT	CASSLGTVNEKLFF
TRBJ2-3	TRBV9	TRBD2	-	TGTGCCAGCAGCGCGGGGACTAGCGGGAACACAGATACGCAGTATTTT	CASSAGTSGNTDTQYF
TRBJ2-7	TRBV6-4	TRBD2	once	TGTGCCAGCAGTGAGGGGACTAGCGGGAGGCCGAGCTCCTACGAGCAGTACTTC	CASSEGTSGRPSSYEQYF
TRBJ2-7	TRBV11-2	-	-	TGTGCCAGCAGCTTAGTTGGGACAAAGGGGGACTACGAGCAGTACTTC	CASSLVGTKGDYEQYF
TRBJ1-1	TRBV2	-	-	TGTGCCAGCAGCCCCCTGACAGGGAACACTGAAGCTTTCTTT	CASSPLTGNTEAFF
TRBJ1-1	TRBV6-1	-	-	TGTGCCAGCAGTGCACAGGGCCGTGAAGCTTTCTTT	CASSAQGREAFF
TRBJ1-1	TRBV7-2	-	-	TGTGCCAGCAGCACCAGGGCCTCTAACACTGAAGCTTTCTTT	CASSTRASNTEAFF
TRBJ2-1	TRBV25-1	-	-	TGTGCCAGCAGCCTTTACAATGAGCAGTTCTTC	CASSLYNEQFF
TRBJ2-1	TRBV10-3	-	-	TGTGCCATCAGACGTAGGCTAGACGACGATGAGCAGTTCTTC	CAIRRRLDDDEQFF